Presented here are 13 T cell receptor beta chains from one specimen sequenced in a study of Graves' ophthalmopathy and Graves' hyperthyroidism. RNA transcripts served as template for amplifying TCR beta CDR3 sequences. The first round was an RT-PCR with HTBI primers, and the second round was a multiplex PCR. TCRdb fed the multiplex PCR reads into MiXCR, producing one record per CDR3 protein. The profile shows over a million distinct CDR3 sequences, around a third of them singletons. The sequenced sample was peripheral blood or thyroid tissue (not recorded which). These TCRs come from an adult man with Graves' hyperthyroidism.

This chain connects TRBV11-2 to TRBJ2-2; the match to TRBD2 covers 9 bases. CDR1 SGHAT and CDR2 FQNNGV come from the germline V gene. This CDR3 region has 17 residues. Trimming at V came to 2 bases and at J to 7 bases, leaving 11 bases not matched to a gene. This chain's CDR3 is CASSLTAGGYAGGELFF. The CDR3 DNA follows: TGTGCCAGCAGCTTAACGGCGGGGGGGTACGCCGGCGGGGAGCTGTTTTTT.

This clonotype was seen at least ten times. The CDR3 is CASSEVGYTF. DNA for the CDR3: TGTGCCAGCTCCGAGGTTGGCTACACCTTC. The chain carries TRBV6-5 and TRBJ1-2; D remains ambiguous. The germline V and J ends were trimmed by 8 bases and 7 bases, with 8 bases remaining between them. The germline gives CDR1 MNHEY, CDR2 SVGAGI. This CDR3 is 10 amino acids long.

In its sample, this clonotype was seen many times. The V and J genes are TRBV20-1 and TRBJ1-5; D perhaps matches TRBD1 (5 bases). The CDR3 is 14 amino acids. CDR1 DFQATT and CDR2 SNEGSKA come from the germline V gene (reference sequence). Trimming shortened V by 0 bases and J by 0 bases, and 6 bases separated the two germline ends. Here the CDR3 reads CSAREGRSNQPQHF. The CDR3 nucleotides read TGCAGTGCTAGAGAGGGACGTAGCAATCAGCCCCAGCATTTT.

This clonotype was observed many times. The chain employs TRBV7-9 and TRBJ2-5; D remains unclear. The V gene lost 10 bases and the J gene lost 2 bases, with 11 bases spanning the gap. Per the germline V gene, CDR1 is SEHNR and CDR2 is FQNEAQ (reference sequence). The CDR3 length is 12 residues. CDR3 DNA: TGTGCCACCCGTGCTGCTCAAGAGACCCAGTACTTC. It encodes CATRAAQETQYF.

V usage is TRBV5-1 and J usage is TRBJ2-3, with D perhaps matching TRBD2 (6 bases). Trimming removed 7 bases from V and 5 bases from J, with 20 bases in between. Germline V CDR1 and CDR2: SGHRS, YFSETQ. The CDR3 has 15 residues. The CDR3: CASRRGTNMGDTQYF. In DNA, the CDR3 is TGCGCCAGCCGTCGCGGGACGAACATGGGAGATACGCAGTATTTT.

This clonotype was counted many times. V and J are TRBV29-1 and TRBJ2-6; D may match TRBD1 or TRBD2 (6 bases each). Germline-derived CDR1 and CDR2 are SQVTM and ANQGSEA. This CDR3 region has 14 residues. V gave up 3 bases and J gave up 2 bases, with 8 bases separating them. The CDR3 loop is CSVEEGAGANVLTF. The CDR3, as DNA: TGCAGCGTTGAGGAGGGGGCTGGGGCCAACGTCCTGACTTTC.

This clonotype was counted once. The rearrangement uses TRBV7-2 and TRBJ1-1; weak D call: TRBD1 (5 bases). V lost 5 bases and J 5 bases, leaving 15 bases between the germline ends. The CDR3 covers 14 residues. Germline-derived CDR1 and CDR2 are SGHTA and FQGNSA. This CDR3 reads CASSPVGVRTEAFF. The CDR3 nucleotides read TGTGCCAGCAGCCCGGTGGGGGTGCGAACTGAAGCTTTCTTT.

The CDR3 DNA is TGTGCCAGCAGCATAGACAAAAATTCATATCGTGAAGCTTTCTTT. Translated, it gives CASSIDKNSYREAFF. This chain connects TRBV5-8 to TRBJ1-1; no clear D. This CDR3 has 15 amino acids. Germline lookup yields CDR1 SGHTS and CDR2 YDEGEE. V lost 4 bases to trimming and J lost 7 bases, with 20 bases between them.

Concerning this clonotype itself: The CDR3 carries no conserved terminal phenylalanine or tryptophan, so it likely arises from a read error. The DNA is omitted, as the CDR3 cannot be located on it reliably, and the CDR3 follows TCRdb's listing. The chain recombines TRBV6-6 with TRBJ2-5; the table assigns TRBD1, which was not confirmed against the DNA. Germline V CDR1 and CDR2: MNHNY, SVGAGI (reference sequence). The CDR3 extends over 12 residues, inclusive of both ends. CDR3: CATSDATGTAYT.

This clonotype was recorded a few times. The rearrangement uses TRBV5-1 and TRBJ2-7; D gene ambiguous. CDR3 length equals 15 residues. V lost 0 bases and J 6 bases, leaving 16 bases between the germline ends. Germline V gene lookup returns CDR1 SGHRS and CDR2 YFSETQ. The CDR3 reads CASSLEGPWDLEQYF. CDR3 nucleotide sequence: TGCGCCAGCAGCTTGGAAGGACCCTGGGATCTCGAGCAGTACTTC.

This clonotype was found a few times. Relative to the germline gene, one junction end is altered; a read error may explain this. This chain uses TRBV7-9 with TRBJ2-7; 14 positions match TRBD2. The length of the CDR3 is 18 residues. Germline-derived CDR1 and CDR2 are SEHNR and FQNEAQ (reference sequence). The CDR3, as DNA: TGCGCCAGCAGCCGAGGGACTAGCGGGAGTGCTTCCTCCTACGAGCAGTACTTC. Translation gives CASSRGTSGSASSYEQYF.

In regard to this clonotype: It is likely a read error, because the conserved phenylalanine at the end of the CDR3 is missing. The CDR3 coding sequence is TGTGCCAGCAGTTCCAGGGCCTACGAGCAGTACCTC. Protein product: CASSSRAYEQYL. This chain connects TRBV7-2 to TRBJ2-7, with D perhaps TRBD1 (5 bases). V was pared by 6 bases and J by 2 bases, with 8 bases between. Germline loops: CDR1 SGHTA, CDR2 FQGNSA. The CDR3 is 12 amino acids.

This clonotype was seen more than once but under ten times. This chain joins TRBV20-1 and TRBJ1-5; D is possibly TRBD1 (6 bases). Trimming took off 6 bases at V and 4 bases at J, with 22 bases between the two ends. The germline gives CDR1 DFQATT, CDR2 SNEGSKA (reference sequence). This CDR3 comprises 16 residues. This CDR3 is CSASSPGGAGNQPQHF. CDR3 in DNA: TGCAGTGCCAGCAGCCCCGGGGGGGCAGGGAATCAGCCCCAGCATTTT.